This T cell receptor (beta chain) was retrieved from a study of shared clonotypes between healthy human individuals. The table came from immunoSEQ multiplex PCR; TCRdb's copy has only in-frame clones and leaves some out. The sample lists 2 million to 3 million clones, 93% occurring once. Findings and limits, study-wide: What limited the represented genetic and exposure-history diversity was the small number of donors. About 5% was the fraction of naive CD4 clonotypes found shared across a few donors. Researchers found naive subsets generally carried larger estimated richness than memory subsets.

Points on this clone: Its cognate antigen is unknown.

This CDR3 has 15 residues. Germline CDR1 reads LNHNV; CDR2 reads YYDKDF (reference sequence). Into CD45RA+ naive and CD45RA-negative memory subsets, the CD4+ cells were split. The genes are TRBV15 and TRBJ2-5; D is unresolved. The J call may be faulty, since TRBJ2-7 better matches the DNA end. The source is a young man in good health. Some clones in this sample may be carry-over from other donors' samples. Sequenced: naive CD4+ T cells from PBMCs. The subset here: CD45RA+ positively selected. The CDR3 loop is CATSRDPADSYEQYF. In DNA form, the CDR3 reads TGTGCCACCAGCAGAGATCCGGCCGACTCCTACGAGCAGTACTTC.